The subject of this entry is one T cell receptor beta chain. As yet, its antigen is unknown. The V segment lost 5 bases and the J segment 7 bases; nucleotides outside the gene matches: 7. Germline V gives CDR1 SGHTA, CDR2 FQGNSA. The CDR3 length is 14 residues. Primers included in the PCR were 60 Vbeta and 13 Jbeta primers. Produced via immunoSEQ multiplex PCR; TCRdb's table is partial and in-frame only. The repertoire holds more than 150,000 clones, approximately 73% seen once, with 2% to 3% in the top ten. This sample is drawn from a study of cytomegalovirus exposure and HLA in healthy donors. Study-wide background: One earlier analysis, a look at 180 million or so T cells, found some 120 million unique TCR beta sequences. Study-wide results and limits: Accurate HLA-A and HLA-B prediction from TCR beta sequences was reported for most subjects.

The chain couples TRBV7-2 to TRBJ1-5; 8 bases match TRBD1. The material sequenced was PBMCs. This TCR came from a woman in her 30s in good health and CMV-seropositive. CDR3 DNA: TGTGCCAGCAGCGTAGAATGGACAGGGCAGCCCCAGCATTTT. The encoded protein is CASSVEWTGQPQHF.